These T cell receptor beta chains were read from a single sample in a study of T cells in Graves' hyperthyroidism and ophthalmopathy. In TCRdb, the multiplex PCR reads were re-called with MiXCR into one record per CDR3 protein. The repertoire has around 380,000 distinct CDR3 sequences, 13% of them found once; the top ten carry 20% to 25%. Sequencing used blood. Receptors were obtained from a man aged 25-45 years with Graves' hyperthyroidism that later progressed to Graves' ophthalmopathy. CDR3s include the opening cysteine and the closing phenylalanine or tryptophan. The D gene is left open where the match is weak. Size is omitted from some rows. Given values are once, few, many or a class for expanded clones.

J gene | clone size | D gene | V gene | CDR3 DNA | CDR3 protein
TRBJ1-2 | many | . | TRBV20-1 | TGCAGTGCCGTATTCTCGACAGCCTATGGCTACACCTTC | CSAVFSTAYGYTF
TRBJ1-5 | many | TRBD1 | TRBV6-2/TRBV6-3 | TGTGCCAGCAGTTCACTCCCCGGGACAGGGTCGGGCAATCAGCCCCAGCATTTT | CASSSLPGTGSGNQPQHF
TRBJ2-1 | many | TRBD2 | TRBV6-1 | TGTGCCAGCAGTTTTAGCGGGGCATACAATGAGCAGTTCTTC | CASSFSGAYNEQFF
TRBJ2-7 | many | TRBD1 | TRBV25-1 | TGTGCCAGCAGTGAAGGACAGGTAGCCGAGCAGTACTTC | CASSEGQVAEQYF
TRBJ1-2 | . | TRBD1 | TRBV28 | TGTGCCAGCAGTCCCGTTGACAGGGGGGACGGCTACACCTTC | CASSPVDRGDGYTF
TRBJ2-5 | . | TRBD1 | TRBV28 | TGTGCCAGCAACAGGGGACAGCTAAAAGAGACCCAGTACTTC | CASNRGQLKETQYF
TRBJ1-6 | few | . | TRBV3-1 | TGTGCCAGCAGCCAAGATACCGTCGGACATAATTCACCCCTCCACTTT | CASSQDTVGHNSPLHF
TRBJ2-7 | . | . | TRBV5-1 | TGCGCCAGCAGCTTAGGAGGGCTTTGGGACGAGCAGTACTTC | CASSLGGLWDEQYF
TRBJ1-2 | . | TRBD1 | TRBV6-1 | TGTGCCAGCAGATGGACAGGGGGCAGGTCTGGCTACACCTTC | CASRWTGGRSGYTF
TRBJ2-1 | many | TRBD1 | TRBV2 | TGTGCCACCGAAACCGGGACAGATTACAATGAGCAGTTCTTC | CATETGTDYNEQFF
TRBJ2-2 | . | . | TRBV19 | TGTGCAGGTACGCCCCTGATGAACACCGGGGAGCTGTTTTTT | CAGTPLMNTGELFF
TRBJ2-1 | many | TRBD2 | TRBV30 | TGTGCCTGGTCCGGGACTAGCGGAAATGAGCAGTTCTTC | CAWSGTSGNEQFF
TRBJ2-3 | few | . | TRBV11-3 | TGTGCCAGCAGCTTCCTAGTGGGGTCCCTTGGGACAGATACGCAGTATTTT | CASSFLVGSLGTDTQYF
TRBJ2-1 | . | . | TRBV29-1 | TGCAGCGTGAAGATGGGGAATGAGCAGTTCTTC | CSVKMGNEQFF
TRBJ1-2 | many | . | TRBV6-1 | TGTGCCAGCACCTCCTTTCGGGGAGGCTACACCTTC | CASTSFRGGYTF
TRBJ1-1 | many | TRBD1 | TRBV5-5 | TGTGCCAGCAGCCGTACTCAGGGGGTGCGCACTGAAGCTTTCTTT | CASSRTQGVRTEAFF
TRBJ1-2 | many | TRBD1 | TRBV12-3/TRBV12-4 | TGTGCCAGCAGGACGGGGACAGACTATGGCTACACCTTC | CASRTGTDYGYTF
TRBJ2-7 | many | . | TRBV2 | TGTGCCATAAACCGGGACACCGGTTCCTACGAGCAGTACTTC | CAINRDTGSYEQYF
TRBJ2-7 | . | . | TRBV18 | TGTGCCAGCTCACCACCGCAGGACCCCTACGAGCAGTACTTC | CASSPPQDPYEQYF
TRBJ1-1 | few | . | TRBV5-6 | TGTGCCAGCAGCTTGAATGTGGGCCCCGGGGTGACTGAAGCTTTCTTT | CASSLNVGPGVTEAFF
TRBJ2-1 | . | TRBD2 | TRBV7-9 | TGTGCCAGCAGCTTGTTAGCGGGGGGTGTCGATGAGCAGTTCTTC | CASSLLAGGVDEQFF
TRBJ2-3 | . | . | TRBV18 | TGTGCCAGCTCACAAATACTCACAGATACGCAGTATTTT | CASSQILTDTQYF
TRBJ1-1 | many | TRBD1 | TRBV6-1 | TGTGCCAGCAGACTCGGGACAGGGGGCCCTGAAGCTTTCTTT | CASRLGTGGPEAFF
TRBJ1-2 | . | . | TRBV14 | TGTGCCAGCAGCCAAGGTAGGGGGGCGTGGAGGGGCTACACCTTC | CASSQGRGAWRGYTF
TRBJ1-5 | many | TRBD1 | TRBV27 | TGTGCCAGCAGTTTAGGGACAGGGAGGGGGCAGCCCCAGCATTTT | CASSLGTGRGQPQHF
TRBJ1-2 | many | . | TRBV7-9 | TGTGCCAGCAGCTTAGATAAACCGGTTTGGGGTGGCTACACCTTC | CASSLDKPVWGGYTF
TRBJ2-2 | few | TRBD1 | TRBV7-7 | TGTGCCAGCAGCTCCGGACAGGGACCGAGCGGGGAGCTGTTTTTT | CASSSGQGPSGELFF
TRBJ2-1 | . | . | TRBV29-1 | TGCAGCGTTGCGTGGCTCTACAATGAGCAGTTCTTC | CSVAWLYNEQFF
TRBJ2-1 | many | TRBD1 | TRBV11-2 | TGTGCCAGCAGCTTAGGACAGGGACACAATGAGCAGTTCTTC | CASSLGQGHNEQFF
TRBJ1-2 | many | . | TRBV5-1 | TGCGCCAGCAGCTGGGCCGGACAGACCAACAACTATGGCTACACCTTC | CASSWAGQTNNYGYTF
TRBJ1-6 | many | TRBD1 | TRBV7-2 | TGTGCCAGCAGTAGTATAGGACAGGGGAGGAATTCACCCCTCCACTTT | CASSSIGQGRNSPLHF
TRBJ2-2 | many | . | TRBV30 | TGTGCCTGTGTCCTCACCGGGGAGCTGTTTTTT | CACVLTGELFF
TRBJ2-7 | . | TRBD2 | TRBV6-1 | TGTGCCAGCTATCCCGGGGGGTACGAGCAGTACTTC | CASYPGGYEQYF
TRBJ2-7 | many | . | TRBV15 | TGTGCCACCAGCAGAGATAGGGTCACCTACGAGCAGTACTTC | CATSRDRVTYEQYF
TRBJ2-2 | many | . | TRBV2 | TGTGCCAGCACCTGGGGTGAAGGGGTTGTGGGTAACACCGGGGAGCTGTTTTTT | CASTWGEGVVGNTGELFF
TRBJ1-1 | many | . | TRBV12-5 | TGTGCTAGTGGGTCCCCAGGGTATACTGAAGCTTTCTTT | CASGSPGYTEAFF
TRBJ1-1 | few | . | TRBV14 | TGTGCCAGCAGCCAAGATTGGAGGAACACTGAAGCTTTCTTT | CASSQDWRNTEAFF
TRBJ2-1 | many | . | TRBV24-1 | TGTGCCACCAGTGATTTGACCGGGACTGAGCAGTTCTTC | CATSDLTGTEQFF
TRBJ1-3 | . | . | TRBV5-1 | TGCGCCAGCAGCTTGGATGCGTACTCTGGAAACACCATATATTTT | CASSLDAYSGNTIYF
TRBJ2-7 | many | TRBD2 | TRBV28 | TGTGCCAGCAGGCGCATCCGGGGGGGCGGGTCCTACGAGCAGTACTTC | CASRRIRGGGSYEQYF
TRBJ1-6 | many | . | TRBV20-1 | TGCAGTGCTAGAGAAGCAGGGCCTAATTCACCCCTCCACTTT | CSAREAGPNSPLHF
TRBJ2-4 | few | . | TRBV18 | TGTGCCAGCTCACCACCGGGACAAAAAGCCAAAAACATTCAGTACTTC | CASSPPGQKAKNIQYF